This T cell receptor beta chain was found in a study of CD8 T cells in Susac syndrome. V lost 6 bases and J lost 1, with 15 bases in between. This CDR3 is 14 amino acids long. Germline V gives CDR1 DFQATT, CDR2 SNEGSKA (reference sequence). Random-hexamer reverse transcription was applied to about 0.45 to 1 ug RNA. TCRdb processed the immunoSEQ multiplex PCR reads anew with MiXCR; each CDR3 protein has one entry. The repertoire holds 150,000 to 200,000 distinct CDR3 sequences, with around 94% as singletons. This clonotype appeared a single time. The rearrangement joins TRBV20-1 to TRBJ2-5, with D tentatively TRBD1 (6 bases). The specimen was CD4+ T cells from PBMCs. The TCR sequence derives from a human donor with Susac syndrome. This CDR3 is CSAKSGTLQETQYF. The CDR3 DNA sequence: TGCAGTGCCAAATCCGGGACACTCCAAGAGACCCAGTACTTC.